This T cell receptor (beta chain) was observed in a study of blood T cell repertoires in COVID-19. Trimming removed 0 bases from V and 8 bases from J; junction bases left unmatched: 7. The germline gives CDR1 SGHRS, CDR2 YFSETQ. This CDR3 has 15 residues. This clone has at least ten counts. Under the authors' procedure: Amplification of reference gene primers was used by the study to estimate nucleated cell counts. Assay: immunoSEQ multiplex PCR; the TCRdb copy retains only in-frame clones and omits some. V and J calls and clone size are as listed in that table; D and trimming were resolved from the DNA. Of about 220,000 clones in the sample, approximately 81% were seen once.

Sequencing was carried out using peripheral blood. The J gene is TRBJ2-1, the V gene TRBV5-1, with 8 bases lining up with TRBD1. This sequence originates from an older woman who had recovered from COVID-19. CDR3 region: CASSLGAGGLYEQFF. The CDR3 nucleotides are TGCGCCAGCAGCTTGGGCGCAGGGGGCCTTTATGAGCAGTTCTTC. The full variable domain, in which reference TRBV5-1 and TRBJ2-1 provide the parts outside the CDR3, is KAGVTQTPRYLIKTRGQQVTLSCSPISGHRSVSWYQQTPGQGLQFLFEYFSETQRNKGNFPGRFSGRQFSNSRSEMNVSTLELGDSALYLCASSLGAGGLYEQFFGPGTRLTVL.